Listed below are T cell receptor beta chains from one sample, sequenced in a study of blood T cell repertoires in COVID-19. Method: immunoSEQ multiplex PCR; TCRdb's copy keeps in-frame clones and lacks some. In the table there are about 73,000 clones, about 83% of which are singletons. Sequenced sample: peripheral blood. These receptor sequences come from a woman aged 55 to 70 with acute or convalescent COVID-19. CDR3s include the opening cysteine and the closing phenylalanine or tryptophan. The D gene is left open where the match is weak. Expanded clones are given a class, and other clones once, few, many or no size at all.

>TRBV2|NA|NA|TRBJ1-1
CASSQGEDTEAFF
TGTGCCAGCAGTCAGGGTGAGGACACTGAAGCTTTCTTT
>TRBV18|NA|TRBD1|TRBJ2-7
CASSPGTGDRSSYEQYF
TGTGCCAGCTCACCCGGGACAGGGGACAGGAGCTCCTACGAGCAGTACTTC
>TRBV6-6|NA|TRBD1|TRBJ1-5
CASILYPGQGNQPQHF
TGTGCCAGCATTTTGTATCCGGGACAGGGCAATCAGCCCCAGCATTTT
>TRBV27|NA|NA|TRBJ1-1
CASRSLANTEAFF
TGTGCCAGCAGATCTCTGGCGAACACTGAAGCTTTCTTT
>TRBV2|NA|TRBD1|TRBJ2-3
CASSESFLTGGDTQYF
TGTGCCAGCAGTGAAAGCTTTCTGACAGGGGGGGATACGCAGTATTTT
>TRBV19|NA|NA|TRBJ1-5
CASSMWGGSNQPQHF
TGTGCCAGTAGTATGTGGGGGGGTAGCAATCAGCCCCAGCATTTT
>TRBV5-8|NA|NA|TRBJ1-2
CASSPSLTRFYGYTF
TGTGCCAGCAGCCCTAGCCTGACAAGGTTTTATGGCTACACCTTC
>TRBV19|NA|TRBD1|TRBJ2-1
CATARRDRGDEQFF
TGTGCCACCGCCCGACGGGACAGGGGTGATGAGCAGTTCTTC
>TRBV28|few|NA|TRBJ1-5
CASRRPTDYSNQPQHF
TGTGCCAGCAGGCGACCTACAGACTATAGCAATCAGCCCCAGCATTTT
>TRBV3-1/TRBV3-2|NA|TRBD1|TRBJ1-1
CASSGQGGTEAFF
TGTGCCAGCAGCGGACAGGGGGGGACTGAAGCTTTCTTT
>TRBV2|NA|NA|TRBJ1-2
CASSWGGIANYGYTF
TGTGCCAGCAGTTGGGGAGGGATAGCTAACTATGGCTACACCTTC
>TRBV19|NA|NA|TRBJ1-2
CASSMDTASNYGYTF
TGTGCCAGTAGTATGGACACAGCTTCTAACTATGGCTACACCTTC
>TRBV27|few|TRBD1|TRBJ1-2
CASSPRQGAGGYTF
TGTGCCAGCAGTCCCCGACAGGGAGCCGGTGGCTACACCTTC
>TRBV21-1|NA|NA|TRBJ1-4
CASSKPRRREKLFF
TGTGCCAGCAGCAAGCCCCGGAGGCGCGAAAAACTGTTTTTT
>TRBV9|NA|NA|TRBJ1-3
CASSFDGSNSGNTIYF
TGTGCCAGCAGCTTTGACGGGTCCAACTCTGGAAACACCATATATTTT
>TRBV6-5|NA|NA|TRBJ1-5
CASIFQDTFNQPQHF
TGTGCCAGCATTTTCCAGGACACCTTCAATCAGCCCCAGCATTTT
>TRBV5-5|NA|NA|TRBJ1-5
CASSLGTRSNQPQHF
TGTGCCAGCAGCTTGGGGACTCGGAGCAATCAGCCCCAGCATTTT
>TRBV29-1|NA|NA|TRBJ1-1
CSVERGALMNTEAFF
TGCAGCGTTGAACGGGGGGCCCTCATGAACACTGAAGCTTTCTTT
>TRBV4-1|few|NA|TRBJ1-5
CASSQRGEQPQHF
TGCGCCAGCAGCCAACGGGGGGAACAGCCCCAGCATTTT
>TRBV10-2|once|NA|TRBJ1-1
CASSESTWGSTVTEAFF
TGCGCCAGCAGTGAGTCAACCTGGGGCTCTACAGTCACTGAAGCTTTCTTT
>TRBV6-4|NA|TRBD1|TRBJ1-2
CASSETLTGGRGYTF
TGTGCCAGCAGTGAAACCTTGACAGGGGGCAGAGGCTACACCTTC
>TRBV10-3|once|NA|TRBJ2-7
CAISESGQGSYEQYF
TGTGCCATCAGTGAGTCGGGGCAAGGATCCTACGAGCAGTACTTC
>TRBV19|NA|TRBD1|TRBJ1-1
CASSVSGGTEAFF
TGTGCCAGTAGTGTTTCAGGGGGGACTGAAGCTTTCTTT